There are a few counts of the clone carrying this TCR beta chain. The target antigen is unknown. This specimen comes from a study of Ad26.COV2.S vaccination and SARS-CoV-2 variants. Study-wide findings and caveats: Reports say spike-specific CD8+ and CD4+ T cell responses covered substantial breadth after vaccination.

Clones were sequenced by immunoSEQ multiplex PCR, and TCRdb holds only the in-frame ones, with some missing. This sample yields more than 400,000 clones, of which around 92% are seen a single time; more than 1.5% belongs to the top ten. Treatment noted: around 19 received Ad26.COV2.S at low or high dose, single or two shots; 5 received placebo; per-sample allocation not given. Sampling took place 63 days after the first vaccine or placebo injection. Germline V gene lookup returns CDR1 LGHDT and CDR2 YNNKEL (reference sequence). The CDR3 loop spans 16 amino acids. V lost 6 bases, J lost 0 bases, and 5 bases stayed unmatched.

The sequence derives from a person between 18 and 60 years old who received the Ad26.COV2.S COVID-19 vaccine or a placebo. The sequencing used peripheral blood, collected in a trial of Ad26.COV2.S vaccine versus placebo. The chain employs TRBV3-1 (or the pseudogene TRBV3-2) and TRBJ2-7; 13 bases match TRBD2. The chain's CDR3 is CASRPGLAGSSYEQYF. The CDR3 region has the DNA TGTGCCAGCAGACCGGGACTAGCGGGGAGCTCCTACGAGCAGTACTTC.